This T cell receptor beta chain was found in a study of T-cell reconstitution after alpha-beta-depleted transplantation in children. General study results and limits: Once a year had passed after transplant, T-cell counts and diversity came mostly from newly produced T cells. Expanded graft clones, several hundred of them, were reportedly the source of alpha-beta T cells about two months after transplant.

Ten or more counts support this clonotype. Its antigen remains unknown. CDR1 and CDR2 from the germline V gene are MDHEN and SYDVKM. V was trimmed by 9 bases and J by 0 bases, leaving 12 bases between them. The CDR3 sequence is 13 residues long. Researchers prepared the TCRbeta library using unique molecular identifiers, the study reports. TCRdb used MiXCR to reprocess the PCR reads, holding one entry per CDR3 protein. The table lists 450,000 to 600,000 distinct CDR3 sequences, approximately 10% of them singletons, with 2% in the top ten. This TCR was sampled from a child under 10 years old with inherited bone marrow failure, due to receive a stem cell transplant. The material was PBMCs, obtained before TCRalphabeta/CD19-depleted stem cell transplant. The rearrangement uses TRBV28 and TRBJ2-7; unclear D gene. CDR3 protein: CASWIGSSYEQYF. The CDR3 DNA reads as TGTGCCAGTTGGATCGGGTCCTCCTACGAGCAGTACTTC.